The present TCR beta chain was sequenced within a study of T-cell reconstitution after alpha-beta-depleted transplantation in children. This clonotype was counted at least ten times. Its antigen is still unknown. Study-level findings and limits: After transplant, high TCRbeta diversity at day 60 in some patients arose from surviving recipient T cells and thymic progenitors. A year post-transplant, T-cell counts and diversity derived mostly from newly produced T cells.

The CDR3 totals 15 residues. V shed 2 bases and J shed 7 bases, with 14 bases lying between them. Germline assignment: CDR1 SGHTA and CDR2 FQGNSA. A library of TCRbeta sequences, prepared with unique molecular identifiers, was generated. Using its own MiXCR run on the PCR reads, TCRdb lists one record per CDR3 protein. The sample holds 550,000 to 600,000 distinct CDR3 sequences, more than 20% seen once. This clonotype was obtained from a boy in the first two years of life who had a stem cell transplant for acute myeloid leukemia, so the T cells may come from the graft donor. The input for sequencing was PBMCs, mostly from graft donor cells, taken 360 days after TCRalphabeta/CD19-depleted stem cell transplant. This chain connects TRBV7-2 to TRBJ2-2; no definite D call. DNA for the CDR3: TGTGCCAGCAGCTTAATTACCATACCGGGCGGGGAGCTGTTTTTT. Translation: CASSLITIPGGELFF.